Following are 29 T cell receptor beta chains from one sample sequenced in a study of technical replicates of blood from a few donors. Repertoires were generated with immunoSEQ multiplex PCR, while TCRdb's copy carries only in-frame clones and drops some. Here the sample spans 80,000 to 100,000 clones, 95% being singletons. Sequencing was carried out using T cells isolated from PBMCs. The receptors stem from a human donor in good health.

This clone was counted a single time. The gene calls are TRBV27 and TRBJ2-1, with a possible D match to TRBD1 (6 bases). Trimming left V 2 bases short and J 6 bases short, with 11 bases between. The CDR3 covers 14 residues. From germline, CDR1 is MNHEY and CDR2 SMNVEV (reference sequence). CDR3 protein: CASSLITGLNEQFF. In DNA, the CDR3 is TGTGCCAGCAGTTTAATTACAGGGCTCAATGAGCAGTTCTTC.

On this clone: The sample carries other DNA sequences with the same CDR3. The gene calls are TRBV5-1 and TRBJ2-1; TRBD1 matches 7 bases. Germline V gene data show CDR1 as SGHRS and CDR2 as YFSETQ. The CDR3 contains 14 residues. V was pared by 3 bases and J by 8 bases, with 8 bases of the junction left unmatched. CDR3 protein: CASSSLRQGDEQFF. The CDR3 DNA is TGCGCCAGCAGCTCTTTAAGACAGGGCGATGAGCAGTTCTTC. Full variable domain (remainder filled in from reference TRBV5-1 and TRBJ2-1): KAGVTQTPRYLIKTRGQQVTLSCSPISGHRSVSWYQQTPGQGLQFLFEYFSETQRNKGNFPGRFSGRQFSNSRSEMNVSTLELGDSALYLCASSSLRQGDEQFFGPGTRLTVL.

The J gene is TRBJ2-1, the V gene TRBV28; D may be TRBD2 (6 bases). Germline V gene data show CDR1 as MDHEN and CDR2 as SYDVKM. V lost 3 bases to trimming and J lost 14 bases, with 17 bases between them. The CDR3 contains 13 residues. The CDR3 region is CASSLLALPSEFF. The CDR3 DNA follows: TGTGCCAGCAGTTTGCTAGCGCTTCCTTCGGAGTTCTTC.

This chain links TRBV9 with TRBJ2-1, with a tentative D call TRBD1 (6 bases). The V end was cut by 4 bases, the J end by 2 bases, with 16 bases between. CDR3 length equals 16 residues. Germline V lookup: CDR1 SGDLS, CDR2 YYNGEE. CDR3 bases: TGTGCCAGCAGCTCAGATAGGGGGTACGCCTACAATGAGCAGTTCTTC. Its protein is CASSSDRGYAYNEQFF.

The V gene is TRBV5-1, the J gene TRBJ2-2, with a possible D match to TRBD2 (7 bases). Trimming shortened V by 1 base and J by 3 bases, and 16 bases separated the two germline ends. CDR3 size: 17 residues. Per germline, CDR1 SGHRS and CDR2 YFSETQ. The CDR3 is CASSLFVGGGDTGELFF. CDR3 coding DNA: TGCGCCAGCAGCTTGTTCGTAGGCGGGGGCGACACCGGGGAGCTGTTTTTT.

The chain is built from TRBV5-1 and TRBJ2-3, with D maybe TRBD1 (5 bases). Germline CDR1 SGHRS, CDR2 YFSETQ. This CDR3 is built from 15 residues. The V gene lost 0 bases and the J gene lost 4 bases, with 12 bases spanning the gap. The CDR3 nucleotides read TGCGCCAGCAGCTTGGCCCCAGGGTTTGCAGATACGCAGTATTTT. Its translation is CASSLAPGFADTQYF. The whole variable domain, remainder taken from reference TRBV5-1 and TRBJ2-3, is KAGVTQTPRYLIKTRGQQVTLSCSPISGHRSVSWYQQTPGQGLQFLFEYFSETQRNKGNFPGRFSGRQFSNSRSEMNVSTLELGDSALYLCASSLAPGFADTQYFGPGTRLTVL.

This sequence joins TRBV6-5 and TRBJ1-4; D might be TRBD1 (5 bases). Per the germline V gene, CDR1 is MNHEY and CDR2 is SVGAGI. With 2 bases removed from V and 4 bases from J, the gap between germline ends came to 11 bases. The CDR3 length is 15 residues. The CDR3 DNA follows: TGTGCCAGCAGTTACGATGGGACTCTTAATGAAAAACTGTTTTTT. Translating it yields CASSYDGTLNEKLFF.

The V and J genes are TRBV7-6 and TRBJ2-1; 9 bases map to TRBD2. Germline V gene data show CDR1 as SGHVS and CDR2 as FNYEAQ. V was pared by 5 bases and J by 2 bases, with 4 bases of the junction left unmatched. CDR3 length: 15 amino acids. The CDR3: CASSPASGAYNEQFF. CDR3 sequence (DNA): TGTGCCAGCAGCCCCGCTAGCGGGGCCTACAATGAGCAGTTCTTC.

The V gene is TRBV7-9, the J gene TRBJ1-2; no firm D call. Germline values: CDR1 SEHNR, CDR2 FQNEAQ (reference sequence). V was cut by 5 bases and J by 3 bases, with 16 bases left in between. The CDR3 spans 15 residues. The CDR3 is CASSTYSAAYYGYTF. Here the CDR3 DNA reads TGTGCCAGCAGCACCTATTCGGCGGCGTACTATGGCTACACCTTC.

The rearrangement links TRBV6-5 to TRBJ1-3; D is unclear. The germline V gene encodes CDR1 MNHEY and CDR2 SVGAGI. V was shortened by 7 bases and J by 4 bases, with 5 bases between the two germline ends. This CDR3 region has 11 residues. The CDR3 DNA sequence: TGTGCCAGCAACATGGGAAACACCATATATTTT. This codes for CASNMGNTIYF.

The CDR3 loop reads CASSQDLGKDEQYF. In DNA, the CDR3 is TGTGCCAGCAGCCAAGATCTAGGAAAGGACGAGCAGTACTTC. This chain links TRBV4-2 with TRBJ2-7; D ambiguous. The CDR3 runs to 14 residues. V lost 0 bases and J 5 bases, leaving 11 bases between the germline ends. Germline values: CDR1 LGHNA, CDR2 YNFKEQ.

V gene TRBV6-6 combines with J gene TRBJ2-2; TRBD2 aligns across 7 bases. The ends lost 10 bases at V and 4 bases at J; junction bases unmatched: 15. The CDR3 spans 16 residues. Germline CDR1 reads MNHNY; CDR2 reads SVGAGI (reference sequence). For the CDR3, the DNA is TGTGCCACCGACCGGAGACTGACGGGGGGCACCGGGGAGCTGTTTTTT. Residues: CATDRRLTGGTGELFF.

V gene TRBV28 combines with J gene TRBJ1-1; 7 bases match TRBD1. Germline V gives CDR1 MDHEN, CDR2 SYDVKM. This CDR3 has 12 residues. V lost 5 bases and J lost 3; bases outside the gene matches: 0. The CDR3 sequence: CASSDRDTEAFF. The CDR3 DNA sequence: TGTGCCAGCAGTGACAGGGACACTGAAGCTTTCTTT. The full variable domain, its missing parts supplied by reference TRBV28 and TRBJ1-1, is DVKVTQSSRYLVKRTGEKVFLECVQDMDHENMFWYRQDPGLGLRLIYFSYDVKMKEKGDIPEGYSVSREKKERFSLILESASTNQTSMYLCASSDRDTEAFFGQGTRLTVV.

This clone was observed a single time. The chain is built from TRBV18 and TRBJ1-2; D unclear. Deletions cut 3 bases from V and 6 bases from J, with 14 bases between. This CDR3 has 14 residues. Germline V gene lookup returns CDR1 KGHSH and CDR2 LQKENI. CDR3 in amino acids: CASSPYGEKDGYTF. CDR3 DNA: TGTGCCAGCTCACCTTACGGAGAAAAGGATGGCTACACCTTC.

The chain recombines TRBV9 with TRBJ2-1; 7 nucleotides agree with TRBD2. In germline, CDR1 is SGDLS, CDR2 YYNGEE. The length of the CDR3 is 14 residues. The junction had 1 base not matched to a gene; V was cut back by 2 bases and J by 2 bases. The CDR3 spells CASSVSGTYNEQFF. The CDR3 DNA follows: TGTGCCAGCAGCGTCAGCGGGACCTACAATGAGCAGTTCTTC.

In the case of this clone: Other nucleotide sequences from this sample produce the same CDR3. The CDR3 DNA reads TGCGCCAGCAGCTTGGTGGGCGGGAATGAAAAACTGTTTTTT. It yields the protein CASSLVGGNEKLFF. The gene calls are TRBV5-1 and TRBJ1-4; D is uncertain. Germline lookup yields CDR1 SGHRS and CDR2 YFSETQ. There are 14 residues in the CDR3. The V end lost 0 bases, the J end lost 5 bases, and 8 bases lay between the germline ends. Variable domain in full (rest from reference TRBV5-1 and TRBJ1-4): KAGVTQTPRYLIKTRGQQVTLSCSPISGHRSVSWYQQTPGQGLQFLFEYFSETQRNKGNFPGRFSGRQFSNSRSEMNVSTLELGDSALYLCASSLVGGNEKLFFGSGTQLSVL.

This chain connects TRBV19 to TRBJ1-5, with D unresolved. This CDR3 is 12 amino acids long. Between the trimmed V and J ends, which lost 3 bases and 3 bases, there was a span of 3 bases. Per germline, CDR1 LNHDA and CDR2 SQIVND (reference sequence). CDR3 loop: CASSIYNQPQHF. CDR3 sequence (DNA): TGTGCCAGTAGTATCTACAATCAGCCCCAGCATTTT.

The V and J genes are TRBV27 and TRBJ2-5; D is undetermined. The CDR3 has 11 residues. Germline V gene lookup returns CDR1 MNHEY and CDR2 SMNVEV (reference sequence). The V gene lost 4 bases and the J gene lost 8 bases, with 8 bases spanning the gap. CDR3 protein: CASSSGRTQYF. The CDR3 coding sequence is TGTGCCAGCAGTTCCGGTCGTACCCAGTACTTC.

This sequence joins TRBV7-6 and TRBJ1-1, with a possible D match to TRBD1 (5 bases). Trimming removed 0 bases at V and 7 bases at J, with 12 bases between. The CDR3 runs 14 residues. Germline loops: CDR1 SGHVS, CDR2 FNYEAQ. The CDR3 DNA sequence: TGTGCCAGCAGCTTAGCCCCGGGGGACGATGAAGCTTTCTTT. Residues: CASSLAPGDDEAFF.

The chain is built from TRBV9 and TRBJ2-1; 14 bases map to TRBD2. From germline, CDR1 is SGDLS and CDR2 YYNGEE. This CDR3 spans 17 amino acids. Unmatched junction bases numbered 11, after V lost 4 bases and J lost 8 bases. The CDR3 DNA is TGTGCCAGCAGCTATCACCCGGGACTAGCGGGAGAAGATGAGCAGTTCTTC. It encodes CASSYHPGLAGEDEQFF.

The CDR3 DNA sequence: TGTGCCAGCAGTCGGGATGGGCCCCAGCATTTT. Its protein product is CASSRDGPQHF. The rearrangement uses TRBV2 and TRBJ1-5, with D hard to call. CDR1 is SNHLY and CDR2 is FYNNEI in the germline V gene. CDR3 length: 11 amino acids. V shed 5 bases and J shed 9 bases, with 8 bases lying between them.

This chain joins TRBV7-3 and TRBJ1-1, with 8 bases that match TRBD1. V trimming: 4 bases; J trimming: 6 bases; junction bases outside the gene matches: 4. Germline CDR1 is SGHTA and CDR2 is FQGTGA. This CDR3 is 13 amino acids long. The CDR3, as DNA: TGTGCCAGCAGCTCGGACAGGGAGGCTGAAGCTTTCTTT. Translated, it gives CASSSDREAEAFF.

This clone was found once. The rearrangement joins TRBV27 to TRBJ1-1; possibly TRBD1 for D (5 bases). V was pared by 4 bases and J by 4 bases, with 10 bases between. There are 13 residues in the CDR3. Germline CDR1 is MNHEY and CDR2 is SMNVEV (reference sequence). CDR3 sequence: CASSSIGGTEAFF. DNA for the CDR3: TGTGCCAGCAGTTCTATCGGGGGCACTGAAGCTTTCTTT.

CDR3 DNA sequence: TGTGCCAGCATCGGACTAGCGGGAGGGCGAGACGGGGCGGATACGCAGTATTTT. The encoded protein is CASIGLAGGRDGADTQYF. The chain carries TRBV28 and TRBJ2-3; TRBD2 matches 15 bases. This CDR3 comprises 18 residues. In germline, CDR1 is MDHEN, CDR2 SYDVKM. Trimming cost V 7 bases and J 6 bases; bases outside gene matches: 14.

The rearrangement links TRBV5-1 to TRBJ2-7, with a possible D match to TRBD2 (5 bases). V lost 1 base and J 3 bases, leaving 14 bases between the germline ends. This CDR3 contains 15 residues. Germline CDR1 and CDR2: SGHRS and YFSETQ. The CDR3 spells CASSLPDSIRYEQYF. In nucleotides, the CDR3 is TGCGCCAGCAGCTTGCCGGACTCTATCCGCTACGAGCAGTACTTC.

The chain joins TRBV14 to TRBJ2-2; 7 bases align to TRBD1. The junction had 7 bases not matched to a gene; V was cut back by 2 bases and J by 7 bases. The CDR3 loop spans 15 amino acids. Germline assignment: CDR1 SGHDN and CDR2 FVKESK. The CDR3 DNA reads as TGTGCCAGCAGCCAACTGACAGGGACCGGCGGGGAGCTGTTTTTT. Amino acid sequence: CASSQLTGTGGELFF.

This chain uses TRBV7-6 with TRBJ2-3; 14 nucleotides agree with TRBD2. With V trimmed by 4 bases and J by 3 bases, 18 bases remained unmatched. There are 21 residues in the CDR3. From germline, CDR1 is SGHVS and CDR2 FNYEAQ. The CDR3 region has the DNA TGTGCCAGCAGCTCCAGGGCCGGACTAGCGGGAGGCCGTGGGGGAACAGATACGCAGTATTTT. The encoded protein is CASSSRAGLAGGRGGTDTQYF. Drawing the rest from reference TRBV7-6 and TRBJ2-3, the complete variable domain is GAGVSQSPRYKVTKRGQDVALRCDPISGHVSLYWYRQALGQGPEFLTYFNYEAQQDKSGLPNDRFSAERPEGSISTLTIQRTEQRDSAMYRCASSSRAGLAGGRGGTDTQYFGPGTRLTVL.

CDR3 bases: TGTGCCAGCAGCTATCAACAAGAAATCTATGGCTACACCTTC. It codes for CASSYQQEIYGYTF. The V gene is TRBV7-9, the J gene TRBJ1-2; D unresolved. V lost 4 bases, J lost 4 bases, and 13 bases lay in between. Germline CDR1 SEHNR, CDR2 FQNEAQ (reference sequence). There are 14 residues in the CDR3.

This chain uses TRBV6-1 with TRBJ1-2, with TRBD1 matching 7 bases. V was pared by 0 bases and J by 7 bases, with 2 bases of the junction left unmatched. Germline V gene sequence: CDR1 MNHNS, CDR2 SASEGT. The CDR3 extends over 13 amino acids. CDR3 sequence (DNA): TGTGCCAGCAGTGAAGCAGCAGGGGGTGGCTACACCTTC. As protein: CASSEAAGGGYTF.